This T cell receptor beta chain was sequenced during a study of blood T cell repertoires in COVID-19. Across the study: The samples span acute and convalescent COVID-19 from the United States, Italy and Spain. T cells, B-cell-depleted T cells, or PBMCs supplied cDNA or gDNA.

In its sample, this clone is medium-sized (0.01 to 0.1%). Original analysis: Amplification of reference gene primers was used by the study to estimate nucleated cell counts. TCRdb's table, derived via immunoSEQ multiplex PCR, lists solely in-frame clones and lacks some. That table gives V, J and clone size, and the DNA gave D and trimming. The repertoire holds about 240,000 clones, with around 85% as singletons. Trimming cost V 4 bases and J 1 base, with 8 bases left between them. The CDR3 loop spans 13 amino acids. The germline V gene encodes CDR1 SGHDN and CDR2 FVKESK. The genes are TRBV14 and TRBJ2-7, with D perhaps matching TRBD1 (5 bases). What was sequenced was peripheral blood. This clonotype was sampled from a woman younger than 45 who had recovered from COVID-19. As DNA, the CDR3 is TGTGCCAGCAGCCGGGGCAGATCCTACGAGCAGTACTTC. Translating it yields CASSRGRSYEQYF.